This T cell receptor (beta chain) came from a study of blood T cell repertoires in COVID-19. Germline V lookup: CDR1 SGHTS, CDR2 YDEGEE. This CDR3 is 16 amino acids long. Trimming removed 0 bases from V and 2 bases from J, with 12 bases in between. Repertoires were generated with immunoSEQ multiplex PCR, while TCRdb's copy carries only in-frame clones and drops some. In the table there are under 250,000 clones, around 83% of which are singletons. This clone was found a few times. The origin of this receptor is a woman under 30 with acute or convalescent COVID-19. The sample consisted of peripheral blood. The chain employs TRBV5-8 and TRBJ1-5; D is undetermined. The CDR3 sequence: CASSLAWGAGNQPQHF. CDR3 DNA: TGTGCCAGCAGCTTGGCGTGGGGAGCGGGCAATCAGCCCCAGCATTTT.